A few counts support the clone carrying this T cell receptor beta chain. Antigen unknown. Preparation of the TCRbeta library involved a method that used unique molecular identifiers. TCRdb reprocessed the PCR reads with MiXCR, giving one entry per CDR3 protein. The top ten clones hold approximately 39% of a sample with 450,000 to 700,000 distinct CDR3 sequences, approximately 30% of them seen once. This record comes from a study of T-cell reconstitution after alpha-beta-depleted transplantation in children. The germline CDR1 and CDR2 sequences are SGHRS and YFSETQ. The CDR3 totals 15 residues. J lost 2 bases, V lost 7 bases, and 9 bases had no gene match. General study results and limits: At one year after transplant, newly produced T cells mostly accounted for T-cell counts and diversity. Reportedly, only several hundred clones from non-depleted graft cells drove alpha-beta T-cell counts at about two months.

J is TRBJ2-3 and V is TRBV5-1; 8 positions agree with TRBD2. The source material was PBMCs, sampled before TCRalphabeta/CD19-depleted stem cell transplant. The origin of this receptor is a boy under two years old with Wiskott-Aldrich syndrome, due to receive a stem cell transplant. CDR3 protein: CASRQLAVYTDTQYF. In nucleotides, the CDR3 is TGCGCCAGCCGCCAACTAGCGGTCTACACAGATACGCAGTATTTT.